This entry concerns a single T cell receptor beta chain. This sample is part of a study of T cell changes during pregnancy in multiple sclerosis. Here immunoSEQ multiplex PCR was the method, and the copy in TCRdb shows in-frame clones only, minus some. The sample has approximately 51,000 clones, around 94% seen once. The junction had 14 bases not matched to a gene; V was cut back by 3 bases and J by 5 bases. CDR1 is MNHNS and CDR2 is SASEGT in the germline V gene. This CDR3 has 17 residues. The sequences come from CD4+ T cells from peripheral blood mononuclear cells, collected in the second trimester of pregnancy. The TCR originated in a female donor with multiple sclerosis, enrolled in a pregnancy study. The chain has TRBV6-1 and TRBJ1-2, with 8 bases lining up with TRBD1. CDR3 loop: CASSDLGQGAYLYGYTF. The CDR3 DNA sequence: TGTGCCAGCAGTGATTTGGGGCAGGGGGCCTACTTGTATGGCTACACCTTC.